This TCR beta chain was identified during a study of CD8 T cells in Susac syndrome. Study outcomes and limitations: The study's TCR sequencing and HLA analysis drew on a certain number of individuals. That number was acknowledged as relatively small.

V was clipped by 7 bases and J by 3 bases, with 17 bases between them. The V gene's germline CDR1 is SGHNT and CDR2 YYREEE (reference sequence). The CDR3 loop spans 16 amino acids. A note on this clonotype: Its antigen is currently unknown.

Random hexamers were used to reverse transcribe the RNA input (roughly 0.5 to 1 ug). TCRdb ran MiXCR on the immunoSEQ multiplex PCR reads and lists one entry per CDR3 protein. In the table there are about 150,000 distinct CDR3 sequences, approximately 94% of which are singletons. Each Susac syndrome patient had definite or probable disease by recently defined criteria. Material: CD4+ T cells from PBMCs. The source of this sequence is a human donor with Susac syndrome. The chain links TRBV5-4 to TRBJ2-6; D uncertain. The CDR3 reads CASGPPLDFGANVLTF. In nucleotides, the CDR3 is TGTGCCAGCGGGCCGCCATTAGATTTTGGGGCCAACGTCCTGACTTTC.